The 3 T cell receptor beta chains reported below all come from one sample, sequenced in a study of patients and donors after allogeneic stem cell transplantation. Each CDR3 protein is one row after TCRdb ran MiXCR on the RT-PCR reads. The sample lists about 110,000 distinct CDR3 sequences, 35% seen once, with 27% in the top ten. The sample comprised blood, either unsorted or a sorted T cell fraction (not recorded which). The receptors were gathered from a human donor who was either an allogeneic HSCT recipient or a stem cell or donor lymphocyte infusion donor (not recorded which). It is not recorded whose cells these are; they may come from a transplant donor.

This clonotype was detected many times. The chain couples TRBV5-6 to TRBJ1-4; 9 nucleotides agree with TRBD1. V was pared by 4 bases and J by 7 bases, with 8 bases of the junction left unmatched. Germline CDR1 reads SGHDT; CDR2 reads YYEEEE. This CDR3 region has 15 residues. CDR3 DNA: TGTGCCAGCAGCAGGGACAGGGCCTATGGTGAAAAACTGTTTTTT. It is translated as CASSRDRAYGEKLFF.

The CDR3 spells CATYQGSSGNTIYF. The CDR3 nucleotides read TGTGCCACCTATCAGGGGAGCTCTGGAAACACCATATATTTT. V and J are TRBV28 and TRBJ1-3; maybe TRBD1 (6 bases). V was clipped by 10 bases and J by 0 bases, with 13 bases between them. This CDR3 is built from 14 residues. Looked up from germline, CDR1 is MDHEN and CDR2 is SYDVKM.

There are a few counts of this clonotype. The chain joins TRBV4-3 to TRBJ2-3; D uncertain. V was pared by 0 bases and J by 3 bases, with 7 bases between. The V gene's germline CDR1 is LGHNA and CDR2 YSLEER. This CDR3 contains 14 residues. The CDR3 region is CASSQEAETDTQYF. Written as DNA, the CDR3 is TGCGCCAGCAGCCAAGAGGCGGAGACAGATACGCAGTATTTT.